Detailed here is one T cell receptor (beta chain). Germline lookup yields CDR1 ENHRY and CDR2 SYGVKD. CDR3 size: 15 residues. V shed 4 bases and J shed 5 bases, with 17 bases lying between them. This sample is drawn from a study of T cells after somatic rescue of genetic block. Using immunoSEQ multiplex PCR, the repertoire was profiled, and TCRdb retains in-frame clones only, with some absent. In the table there are about 120,000 clones, 80% to 95% of which are singletons. Sequencing was carried out using peripheral blood mononuclear cells (PBMCs). The origin of this receptor is a woman in her late teens or twenties. V is TRBV10-3 and J is TRBJ1-2; D is ambiguous. CDR3 DNA: TGTGCCATCAGTGGATATAGTGCCTTGGGGTATGGCTACACCTTC. Translated: CAISGYSALGYGYTF.